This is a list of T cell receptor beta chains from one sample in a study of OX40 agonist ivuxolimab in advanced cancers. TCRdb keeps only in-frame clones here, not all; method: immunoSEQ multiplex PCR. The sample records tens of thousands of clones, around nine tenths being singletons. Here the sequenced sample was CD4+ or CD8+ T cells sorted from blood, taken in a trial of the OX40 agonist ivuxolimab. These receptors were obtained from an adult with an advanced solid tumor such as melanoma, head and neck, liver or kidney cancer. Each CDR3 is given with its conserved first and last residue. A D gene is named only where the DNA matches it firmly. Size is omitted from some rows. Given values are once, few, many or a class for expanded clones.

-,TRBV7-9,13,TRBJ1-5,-,CASSFRDNQPQHF,TGTGCCAGCAGCTTCAGAGATAATCAGCCCCAGCATTTT
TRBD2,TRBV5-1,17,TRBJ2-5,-,CASSESPGGGPQETQYF,TGCGCCAGCAGCGAGAGTCCCGGCGGGGGGCCACAAGAGACCCAGTACTTC
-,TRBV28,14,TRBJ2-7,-,CASRRGGKNYEQYF,TGTGCCAGCCGAAGGGGGGGCAAAAACTACGAGCAGTACTTC
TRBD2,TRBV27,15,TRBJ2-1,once,CASSDSGGRHNEQFF,TGTGCCAGCAGTGATAGCGGGGGGCGGCACAATGAGCAGTTCTTC
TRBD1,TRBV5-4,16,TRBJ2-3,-,CASSLAVRGPADTQYF,TGTGCCAGCAGCTTGGCGGTCAGGGGGCCAGCAGATACGCAGTATTTT
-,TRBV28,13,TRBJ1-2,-,CASSLSRNYGYTF,TGTGCCAGCAGTTTATCCCGGAACTATGGCTACACCTTC
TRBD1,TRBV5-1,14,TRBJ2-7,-,CASNTGQGVDEQYF,TGCGCCAGCAACACCGGACAGGGGGTTGACGAGCAGTACTTC
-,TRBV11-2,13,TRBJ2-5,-,CASSLGLEETQYF,TGTGCCAGCAGCTTAGGACTAGAGGAGACCCAGTACTTC
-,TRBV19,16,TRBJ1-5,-,CASSTHRGAPYQPQHF,TGTGCCAGTAGTACCCATCGGGGGGCGCCCTATCAGCCCCAGCATTTT
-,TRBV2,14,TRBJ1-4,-,CASSPTATNEKLFF,TGTGCCAGCAGCCCGACTGCAACTAATGAAAAACTGTTTTTT
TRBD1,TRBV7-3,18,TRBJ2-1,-,CASSSSGGQGAFHNEQFF,TGTGCCAGCAGCTCGAGTGGAGGACAGGGGGCGTTCCACAATGAGCAGTTCTTC
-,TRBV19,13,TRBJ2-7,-,CASSKGGFYEQYF,TGTGCCAGTAGTAAGGGGGGATTCTACGAGCAGTACTTC
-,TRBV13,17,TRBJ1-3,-,CASSLPRGRDLGNTIYF,TGTGCCAGCAGCTTGCCCCGGGGGCGAGATCTTGGAAACACCATATATTTT
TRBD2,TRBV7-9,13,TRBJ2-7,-,CASRSGSVYEQYF,TGTGCCAGCAGAAGCGGGAGTGTGTACGAGCAGTACTTC
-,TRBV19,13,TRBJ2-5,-,CASSTQGPETQYF,TGTGCCAGTAGTACACAGGGCCCGGAGACCCAGTACTTC